The 25 T cell receptor beta chains below were found in one sample sequenced in a study of T cell responses to AZD1222 COVID-19 vaccine. Here immunoSEQ multiplex PCR was the method, and the copy in TCRdb shows in-frame clones only, minus some. Of 100,000 or so clones listed, 85% to 90% are singletons. The sample here was peripheral blood, taken on day 0 of AZD1222 vaccination. These receptor sequences come from an adult in good health.

With respect to this clone: Other DNA sequences in the same sample also yield this CDR3. The chain employs TRBV9 and TRBJ1-2; D gene unclear. The CDR3 is 12 residues long. Germline CDR1 SGDLS, CDR2 YYNGEE. The germline V and J ends were trimmed by 3 bases and 1 base, with 4 bases remaining between them. DNA of the CDR3: TGTGCCAGCAGCGCCGATAACTATGGCTACACCTTC. This sequence encodes CASSADNYGYTF.

V usage is TRBV27 and J usage is TRBJ2-7, with TRBD2 matching 7 bases. Germline V gives CDR1 MNHEY, CDR2 SMNVEV (reference sequence). The CDR3 totals 14 residues. V shed 9 bases and J 3 bases; nucleotides not matched to a gene: 11. CDR3 in amino acids: CASSEAGPHYEQYF. The CDR3 DNA sequence: TGTGCCAGTTCTGAAGCGGGGCCCCACTACGAGCAGTACTTC.

This chain uses TRBV11-2 with TRBJ1-1; 10 nucleotides align to TRBD1. The CDR3 contains 14 residues. CDR1 SGHAT and CDR2 FQNNGV come from the germline V gene. J gave up 5 bases and V 3 bases, and 3 bases lay outside the gene matches. The CDR3 loop reads CASSLTGGSTEAFF. The CDR3 DNA follows: TGTGCCAGCAGCTTGACAGGGGGCTCGACTGAAGCTTTCTTT.

The rearrangement uses TRBV2 and TRBJ1-2; no clear D gene. V gave up 3 bases and J gave up 5 bases, with 7 bases separating them. Looked up from germline, CDR1 is SNHLY and CDR2 is FYNNEI. CDR3 length equals 12 residues. CDR3 nucleotide sequence: TGTGCCAGCAGTGATGAGTGGTATGGCTACACCTTC. It encodes CASSDEWYGYTF.

The chain couples TRBV18 to TRBJ2-7, with TRBD2 identical over 13 bases. Losses at the gene ends were 3 bases for V and 4 bases for J; bases not matched to a gene: 0. Germline CDR1 is KGHSH and CDR2 is LQKENI. The CDR3 covers 14 residues. CDR3 DNA sequence: TGTGCCAGCTCACCGACTAGCGGGAGGTACGAGCAGTACTTC. Its translation is CASSPTSGRYEQYF.

The rearrangement joins TRBV6-5 to TRBJ2-1, with unresolved D. CDR1 and CDR2 (germline): MNHEY, SVGAGI. V was pared by 2 bases and J by 5 bases, with 13 bases between. The CDR3 extends over 15 amino acids. CDR3 protein: CASSYLPDTNNEQFF. The CDR3 nucleotides are TGTGCCAGCAGTTACCTCCCAGACACGAACAATGAGCAGTTCTTC.

The genes are TRBV5-1 and TRBJ2-7, with no clear D. This CDR3 spans 15 amino acids. CDR1 and CDR2 from the germline V gene are SGHRS and YFSETQ. V was trimmed by 2 bases and J by 3 bases, leaving 15 bases between them. This CDR3 is CASSLGGTKDYEQYF. DNA of the CDR3: TGCGCCAGCAGCTTAGGCGGTACGAAGGACTACGAGCAGTACTTC.

V gene TRBV5-1 combines with J gene TRBJ1-2; 10 positions match TRBD1. Germline-derived CDR1 and CDR2 are SGHRS and YFSETQ. J was trimmed by 8 bases and V by 4 bases; bases with no gene match: 8. The CDR3 contains 14 residues. DNA of the CDR3: TGCGCCAGCAGCCCACGGACAGGGGGTGAAGGCTACACCTTC. Protein sequence: CASSPRTGGEGYTF.

CDR3 DNA sequence: TGTGCCAGCAGGGGGCGAACAGGGGACCAGCCCCAGCATTTT. This encodes CASRGRTGDQPQHF. The chain has TRBV2 and TRBJ1-5; 7 nucleotides align to TRBD1. Germline V gene data show CDR1 as SNHLY and CDR2 as FYNNEI. V was pared by 6 bases and J by 7 bases, with 9 bases of the junction left unmatched. The CDR3 totals 14 residues.

The chain uses TRBV29-1 and TRBJ2-2; D gene ambiguous. The CDR3 spans 11 residues. V was shortened by 4 bases and J by 9 bases, with 9 bases between the two germline ends. CDR1 and CDR2 (germline): SQVTM, ANQGSEA. CDR3 sequence: CSVGRDRELFF. As DNA, the CDR3 is TGCAGCGTTGGACGAGACCGGGAGCTGTTTTTT.

The V call is TRBV5-1, the J call TRBJ1-2; perhaps TRBD1 as D (5 bases). Trimming stripped 0 bases from V and 7 bases from J, with 19 bases between. Germline CDR1 reads SGHRS; CDR2 reads YFSETQ. The CDR3 length is 16 residues. The CDR3 sequence is CASSLVPAGSGSGYTF. DNA of the CDR3: TGCGCCAGCAGCTTGGTACCGGCAGGGAGTGGATCTGGCTACACCTTC.

This chain uses TRBV19 with TRBJ1-2; TRBD1 aligns across 9 bases. Germline V lookup: CDR1 LNHDA, CDR2 SQIVND (reference sequence). The CDR3 runs 16 residues. After removal of 5 bases from V and 7 bases from J, the junction contained 14 bases not matched to a gene. The DNA of the CDR3 is TGTGCCAGTAGTGGACATGGGACAGGGCGGGCAACTGGCTACACCTTC. Protein product: CASSGHGTGRATGYTF.

V usage is TRBV28 and J usage is TRBJ1-5; D remains unclear. Germline CDR1 is MDHEN and CDR2 is SYDVKM. The CDR3 extends over 14 amino acids. DNA for the CDR3: TGTGCTAGTTGGGGATTGGGGAGCAATCAGCCCCAGCATTTT. Translating gives CASWGLGSNQPQHF.

The chain has TRBV19 and TRBJ1-5, with D tentatively TRBD1 (6 bases). Looked up from germline, CDR1 is LNHDA and CDR2 is SQIVND (reference sequence). The ends were cut back, 3 bases at V and 6 bases at J, with 18 bases in the middle. CDR3 length: 16 residues. CDR3: CASSIRPRGSGQPQHF. CDR3 bases: TGTGCCAGTAGTATTCGTCCCAGGGGCAGCGGTCAGCCCCAGCATTTT.

The chain has TRBV5-1 and TRBJ1-6, with D possibly matching TRBD1 (6 bases). The CDR3 consists of 15 residues. Looked up from germline, CDR1 is SGHRS and CDR2 is YFSETQ. Trimming cost V 0 bases and J 9 bases, with 13 bases left between them. The CDR3 sequence is CASSLEDSPGSPLHF. The DNA for the CDR3 is TGCGCCAGCAGCTTGGAGGACAGCCCCGGTTCACCCCTCCACTTT.

This chain joins TRBV18 and TRBJ1-2; a weak D match, TRBD1 (6 bases). V was trimmed by 2 bases and J by 0 bases, leaving 10 bases between them. The length of the CDR3 is 15 residues. Germline-derived CDR1 and CDR2 are KGHSH and LQKENI. The CDR3 DNA reads as TGTGCCAGCTCACCAAGACAGGAGACTAACTATGGCTACACCTTC. It specifies CASSPRQETNYGYTF.

The rearrangement links TRBV10-3 to TRBJ2-7; 11 nucleotides agree with TRBD1. The CDR3 runs to 15 residues. V was pared by 4 bases and J by 0 bases, with 2 bases of the junction left unmatched. Germline V gene sequence: CDR1 ENHRY, CDR2 SYGVKD. In nucleotides, the CDR3 is TGTGCCATCAGTGGCGGGACAGGGGGCTCCTACGAGCAGTACTTC. This encodes CAISGGTGGSYEQYF.

The chain employs TRBV19 and TRBJ2-1; the match to TRBD2 covers 9 bases. The CDR3 has 13 amino acids. V lost 10 bases and J lost 2; bases outside the gene matches: 3. Germline assignment: CDR1 LNHDA and CDR2 SQIVND (reference sequence). The CDR3 loop reads CATAGGPYNEQFF. CDR3 bases: TGTGCCACTGCGGGGGGGCCCTACAATGAGCAGTTCTTC. Using reference TRBV19 and TRBJ2-1 for the parts outside the CDR3, the full variable domain is DGGITQSPKYLFRKEGQNVTLSCEQNLNHDAMYWYRQDPGQGLRLIYYSQIVNDFQKGDIAEGYSVSREKKESFPLTVTSAQKNPTAFYLCATAGGPYNEQFFGPGTRLTVL.

The chain combines TRBV5-1 with TRBJ1-4, with TRBD1 identical over 8 bases. Germline CDR1 and CDR2: SGHRS and YFSETQ. The V and J ends lost 0 bases and 8 bases, in that order; junction bases with no gene match: 3. CDR3 length equals 14 residues. The DNA of the CDR3 is TGCGCCAGCAGCTTGGACAGGGGGGCCGAAAAACTGTTTTTT. Translation: CASSLDRGAEKLFF.

The count of this clone is one. J is TRBJ1-2 and V is TRBV4-1, with unresolved D. Per germline, CDR1 MGHRA and CDR2 YSYEKL. Trimming removed 1 base from V and 0 bases from J, with 12 bases in between. CDR3 length equals 16 residues. The CDR3 region has the DNA TGCGCCAGCAGCCAAGCTGCCGGTCCATCTAACTATGGCTACACCTTC. Amino acids: CASSQAAGPSNYGYTF.

The chain carries TRBV27 and TRBJ1-1, with 7 nucleotides matching TRBD1. The CDR3 sequence is 15 residues long. Germline CDR1 is MNHEY and CDR2 is SMNVEV (reference sequence). J was trimmed by 0 bases and V by 8 bases; bases with no gene match: 9. The CDR3 coding sequence is TGTGCCAGCTTCCCGGGACAGCCTATGAACACTGAAGCTTTCTTT. Translated, it gives CASFPGQPMNTEAFF.

This chain links TRBV19 with TRBJ2-5; 7 positions agree with TRBD1. The CDR3 is 14 amino acids. The germline CDR1 and CDR2 sequences are LNHDA and SQIVND (reference sequence). Trimming cost V 6 bases and J 5 bases; bases outside gene matches: 9. The CDR3, as DNA: TGTGCCAGTAGCTGGAGAGGGGGCTGGGAGACCCAGTACTTC. Protein: CASSWRGGWETQYF.

The chain uses TRBV7-9 and TRBJ1-1; 7 nucleotides line up with TRBD1. Losses at the gene ends were 5 bases for V and 7 bases for J; bases not matched to a gene: 13. The germline CDR1 and CDR2 sequences are SEHNR and FQNEAQ (reference sequence). The CDR3 consists of 15 residues. The CDR3 DNA reads TGTGCCAGCAGCGCTCCGGGACAGAGTCACATTGAAGCTTTCTTT. This translates into CASSAPGQSHIEAFF. Variable domain in full (rest from reference TRBV7-9 and TRBJ1-1): DTGVSQNPRHKITKRGQNVTFRCDPISEHNRLYWYRQTLGQGPEFLTYFQNEAQLEKSRLLSDRFSAERPKGSFSTLEIQRTEQGDSAMYLCASSAPGQSHIEAFFGQGTRLTVV.

The J gene is TRBJ2-7, the V gene TRBV4-1; the match to TRBD2 covers 7 bases. This CDR3 has 16 residues. Germline-derived CDR1 and CDR2 are MGHRA and YSYEKL. V shed 4 bases, J shed 2 bases, and the junction held 11 bases outside the gene matches. Here the CDR3 reads CASSLPMTGLTYEQYF. CDR3 sequence (DNA): TGCGCCAGCAGCCTACCGATGACGGGACTAACCTACGAGCAGTACTTC.

This rearrangement joins TRBV28 to TRBJ1-2; D perhaps matches TRBD1 (5 bases). The V end was cut by 6 bases, the J end by 0 bases, with 8 bases between. Germline lookup yields CDR1 MDHEN and CDR2 SYDVKM. This CDR3 contains 13 residues. The CDR3 loop is CASRRDANYGYTF. The CDR3, as DNA: TGTGCCAGCAGGCGGGACGCTAACTATGGCTACACCTTC.